A selection of T cell receptor beta chains follows, all from one sample in a study of blood T cells in healthy people across ages. TCRdb analysed the 5' RACE reads with MiXCR anew, one entry per CDR3 protein. The table records about 720,000 distinct CDR3 sequences, roughly 20% of them present only once. The sequencing input was blood. Receptors originate from a man in his 70s in good health. CDR3s leave out the opening cysteine and the closing phenylalanine or tryptophan. The order of the fields is CDR3 protein, clone size, V gene. Not every row has a clone size; where given, it reads once, few, many or a size class.

CDR3aa: ATCRLAGEDEQF
abundance: few
v_gene: TRBV10-3

CDR3aa: ASSDPRLSYYNEQF
abundance: NA
v_gene: TRBV12-3/TRBV12-4

CDR3aa: ASSQGLGLAKNIQY
abundance: few
v_gene: TRBV3-1

CDR3aa: SAAASNYGYT
abundance: NA
v_gene: TRBV20-1

CDR3aa: SARFARGNKMNTEAF
abundance: NA
v_gene: TRBV20-1

CDR3aa: ASSLNRTPAF
abundance: NA
v_gene: TRBV28

CDR3aa: ASSFLRTASSGANVLT
abundance: NA
v_gene: TRBV12-3/TRBV12-4

CDR3aa: ASTRIKGLGTGELF
abundance: few
v_gene: TRBV19

CDR3aa: ASSFRGEQF
abundance: many
v_gene: TRBV12-3/TRBV12-4

CDR3aa: SGGQGWNTEAF
abundance: NA
v_gene: TRBV29-1

CDR3aa: SATPTTDTQY
abundance: NA
v_gene: TRBV20-1

CDR3aa: ASELGTLGTDTQY
abundance: NA
v_gene: TRBV2

CDR3aa: SPRRGTATNEKLF
abundance: few
v_gene: TRBV20-1

CDR3aa: ASSLVKGGTVYGYT
abundance: few
v_gene: TRBV5-1

CDR3aa: ASSTQGYLPDTQY
abundance: NA
v_gene: TRBV5-1

CDR3aa: ASSQRSGSSYNEQF
abundance: few
v_gene: TRBV14

CDR3aa: ASSPAGLYNEQF
abundance: NA
v_gene: TRBV7-2

CDR3aa: ASSEAVQGRDT
abundance: NA
v_gene: TRBV6-1

CDR3aa: ASTRTGGSYGYT
abundance: NA
v_gene: TRBV28

CDR3aa: SIVGSSYNEQF
abundance: once
v_gene: TRBV29-1

CDR3aa: ASSYDSLAGETQY
abundance: NA
v_gene: TRBV6-5

CDR3aa: ASSSLLRGEETQY
abundance: NA
v_gene: TRBV7-8

CDR3aa: ASSGTYNSPLH
abundance: many
v_gene: TRBV10-2

CDR3aa: ASSSRQQGDTQY
abundance: NA
v_gene: TRBV27

CDR3aa: ASSYSSGGGGYGYT
abundance: NA
v_gene: TRBV6-5

CDR3aa: ASRDVDLRYNEQF
abundance: few
v_gene: TRBV6-5

CDR3aa: STSPRTGRNTEAF
abundance: few
v_gene: TRBV20-1

CDR3aa: ASSPRPLSGELF
abundance: few
v_gene: TRBV27

CDR3aa: AWSGGSHT
abundance: NA
v_gene: TRBV30

CDR3aa: ASSYRRGNQPQH
abundance: NA
v_gene: TRBV6-2/TRBV6-3

CDR3aa: ASSSLLPGNTEAF
abundance: NA
v_gene: TRBV12-3/TRBV12-4

CDR3aa: ASSYRAASYEQY
abundance: few
v_gene: TRBV6-5

CDR3aa: ASSSGVTTDYGYT
abundance: few
v_gene: TRBV11-2

CDR3aa: SASRLAGREETQY
abundance: NA
v_gene: TRBV20-1

CDR3aa: ATSDSDWGEMGKNIQY
abundance: few
v_gene: TRBV24-1

CDR3aa: ASSQEISVRTYEQY
abundance: many
v_gene: TRBV4-1

CDR3aa: SAPGGRGSYNEQF
abundance: NA
v_gene: TRBV20-1

CDR3aa: ASTRFPKNIQY
abundance: NA
v_gene: TRBV12-3/TRBV12-4

CDR3aa: ASSLDRPRFNEKLF
abundance: NA
v_gene: TRBV11-2

CDR3aa: AGRVGYGYT
abundance: NA
v_gene: TRBV19

CDR3aa: ASSQEISGGISYEQY
abundance: NA
v_gene: TRBV14